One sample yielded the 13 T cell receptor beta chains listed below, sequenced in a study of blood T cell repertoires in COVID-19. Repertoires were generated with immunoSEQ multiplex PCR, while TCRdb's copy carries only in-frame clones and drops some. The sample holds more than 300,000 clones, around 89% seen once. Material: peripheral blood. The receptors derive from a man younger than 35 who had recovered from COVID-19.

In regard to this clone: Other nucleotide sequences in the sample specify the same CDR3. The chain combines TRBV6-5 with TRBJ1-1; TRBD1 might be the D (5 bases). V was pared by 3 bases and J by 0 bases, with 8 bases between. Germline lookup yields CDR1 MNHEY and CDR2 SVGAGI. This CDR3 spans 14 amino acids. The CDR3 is CASSYQGLNTEAFF. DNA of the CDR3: TGTGCCAGCAGTTATCAGGGCCTGAACACTGAAGCTTTCTTT.

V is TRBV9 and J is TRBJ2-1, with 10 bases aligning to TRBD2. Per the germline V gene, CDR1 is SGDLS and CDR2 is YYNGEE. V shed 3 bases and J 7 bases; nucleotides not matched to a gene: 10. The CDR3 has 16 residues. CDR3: CASSGGSGRAVNEQFF. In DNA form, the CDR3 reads TGTGCCAGCAGCGGGGGAAGCGGGAGGGCCGTAAATGAGCAGTTCTTC.

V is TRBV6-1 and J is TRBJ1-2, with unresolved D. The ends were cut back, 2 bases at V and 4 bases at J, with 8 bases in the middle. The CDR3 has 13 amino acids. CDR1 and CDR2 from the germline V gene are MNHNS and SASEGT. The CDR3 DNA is TGTGCCAGCAGTGAACCGGAGAGCTATGGCTACACCTTC. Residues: CASSEPESYGYTF.

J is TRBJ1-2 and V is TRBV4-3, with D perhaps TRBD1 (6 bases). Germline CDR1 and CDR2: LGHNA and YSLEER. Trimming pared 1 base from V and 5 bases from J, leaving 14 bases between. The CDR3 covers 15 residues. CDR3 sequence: CASSQGSGDRYGYTF. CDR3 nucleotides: TGCGCCAGCAGCCAAGGGTCAGGGGATCGGTATGGCTACACCTTC.

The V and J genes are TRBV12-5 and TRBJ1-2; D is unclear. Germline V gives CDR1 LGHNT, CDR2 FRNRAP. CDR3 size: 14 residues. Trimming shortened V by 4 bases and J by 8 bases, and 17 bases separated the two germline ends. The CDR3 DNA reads TGTGCTAGTGGTTCCCCTAATGGGAGGCTCGGCTACACCTTC. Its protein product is CASGSPNGRLGYTF. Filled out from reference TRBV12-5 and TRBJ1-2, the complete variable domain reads DARVTQTPRHKVTEMGQEVTMRCQPILGHNTVFWYRQTMMQGLELLAYFRNRAPLDDSGMPKDRFSAEMPDATLATLKIQPSEPRDSAVYFCASGSPNGRLGYTFGSGTRLTVV.

CDR3 sequence: CASSLQGAEGYTF. CDR3 sequence (DNA): TGTGCCAGCAGTCTACAGGGGGCGGAAGGCTACACCTTC. This rearrangement joins TRBV12-3 or TRBV12-4 to TRBJ1-2; 9 nucleotides align to TRBD1. J gave up 8 bases and V 5 bases, and 6 bases lay outside the gene matches. The CDR3 is made up of 13 amino acids.

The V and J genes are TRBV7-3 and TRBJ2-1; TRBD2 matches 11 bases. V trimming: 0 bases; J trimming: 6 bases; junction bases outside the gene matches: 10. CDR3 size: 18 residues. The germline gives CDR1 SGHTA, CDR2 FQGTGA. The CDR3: CASSLTAPLAGGRNEQFF. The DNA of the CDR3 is TGTGCCAGCAGCTTAACCGCGCCGCTAGCGGGAGGACGCAATGAGCAGTTCTTC.

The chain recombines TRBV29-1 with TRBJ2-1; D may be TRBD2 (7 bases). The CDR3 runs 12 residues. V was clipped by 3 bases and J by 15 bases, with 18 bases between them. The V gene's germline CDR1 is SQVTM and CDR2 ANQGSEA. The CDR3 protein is CSVDEGGGLRFF. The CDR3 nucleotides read TGCAGCGTTGATGAAGGGGGGGGGCTGAGGTTCTTC.

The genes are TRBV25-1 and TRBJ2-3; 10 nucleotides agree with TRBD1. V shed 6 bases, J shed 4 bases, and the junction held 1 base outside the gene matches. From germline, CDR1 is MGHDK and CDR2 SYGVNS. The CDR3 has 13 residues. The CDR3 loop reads CASRGQGADTQYF. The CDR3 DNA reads TGTGCCAGCAGAGGACAGGGGGCAGATACGCAGTATTTT.

The CDR3 DNA follows: TGCGCCAGCAGTCTCCCAGTACCCCCAGATGAAGCTTTCTTT. Its translation is CASSLPVPPDEAFF. V and J are TRBV23-1 and TRBJ1-1; no reliable D call. TRBV23-1 is flagged as an ORF with uncertain function. The length of the CDR3 is 14 residues. The ends were cut back, 4 bases at V and 7 bases at J, with 16 bases in the middle.

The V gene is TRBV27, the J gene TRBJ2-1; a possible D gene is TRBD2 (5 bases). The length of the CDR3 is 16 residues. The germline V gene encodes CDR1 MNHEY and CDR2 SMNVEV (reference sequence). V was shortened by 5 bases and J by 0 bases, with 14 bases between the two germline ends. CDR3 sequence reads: CASSKRPLSSYNEQFF. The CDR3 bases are TGTGCCAGCAGTAAGCGGCCCCTTAGCTCCTACAATGAGCAGTTCTTC.

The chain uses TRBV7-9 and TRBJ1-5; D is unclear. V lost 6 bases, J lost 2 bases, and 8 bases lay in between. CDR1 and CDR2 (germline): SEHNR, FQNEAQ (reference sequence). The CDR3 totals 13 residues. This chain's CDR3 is CASSEGGNQPQHF. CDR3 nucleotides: TGTGCCAGCAGTGAGGGAGGCAATCAGCCCCAGCATTTT.

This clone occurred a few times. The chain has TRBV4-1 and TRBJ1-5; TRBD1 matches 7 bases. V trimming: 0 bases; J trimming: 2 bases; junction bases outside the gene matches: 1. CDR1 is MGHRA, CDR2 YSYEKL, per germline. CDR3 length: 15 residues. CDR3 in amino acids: CASSQETGRNQPQHF. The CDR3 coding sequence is TGCGCCAGCAGCCAAGAGACAGGGCGCAATCAGCCCCAGCATTTT.